This T cell receptor (beta chain) is drawn from a study of Ad26.COV2.S vaccination and SARS-CoV-2 variants. Study-level information: Ad26.COV2.S shots went into the muscle once or twice, 56 days apart. Broader study findings: Assessments of TCR breadth and depth may have underestimated the total T cell responses.

Details on this clone: Its antigen is unknown.

Indicated treatment: roughly 20 received Ad26.COV2.S at low or high dose, single or two shots; about 5 received placebo; per-sample allocation not given. Samples came from day 63 after the first vaccine or placebo injection. Produced via immunoSEQ multiplex PCR; TCRdb's table is partial and in-frame only. The data show about 410,000 clones, about 88% seen once. The germline V gene has CDR1 SGHRS and CDR2 YFSETQ. The CDR3 is 14 amino acids. Trimming stripped 5 bases from V and 1 base from J, with 12 bases between. Specimen: peripheral blood, collected in a trial of Ad26.COV2.S vaccine versus placebo. The chain is built from TRBV5-1 and TRBJ2-5, with D possibly matching TRBD2 (6 bases). This TCR was recovered from a person aged 18-65 years who received the Ad26.COV2.S COVID-19 vaccine or a placebo. The CDR3 spells CASSRLARQETQYF. The CDR3 DNA sequence: TGCGCCAGCAGTAGGCTAGCGCGCCAAGAGACCCAGTACTTC.